The present entry profiles one T cell receptor beta chain with its context. Its antigen is unidentified. This sample was taken from a study of shared clonotypes between healthy human individuals. Study-wide results and limits: Naive subsets, compared against memory subsets, generally had larger estimated richness values. Sample collection involved blood only; tissue repertoires are likely different.

Healthy adults negative for HIV, lacking recent acute infections or vaccinations, served as donors. Trimming shortened V by 7 bases and J by 0 bases, and 15 bases separated the two germline ends. CDR1 is MNHNY, CDR2 SVGAGI, per germline (reference sequence). The CDR3 covers 16 residues. Across several immunoSEQ plates, the genomic DNA of each subset was split evenly. Sequencing was performed with immunoSEQ multiplex PCR; in TCRdb, only in-frame clones are kept and a portion is missing. Of around 2.1 million clones listed, about 94% are singletons. Specimen: naive CD4+ T cells sorted from blood. Subset indicated: CD45RA+ positively selected. The receptor was derived from a man in his late teens or twenties in good health. The rearrangement joins TRBV6-6 to TRBJ2-2, with D possibly called TRBD1 or TRBD2 (5 bases each). The CDR3 sequence is CASIKGTVTNTGELFF. CDR3 bases: TGTGCCAGCATCAAAGGGACCGTTACGAACACCGGGGAGCTGTTTTTT.